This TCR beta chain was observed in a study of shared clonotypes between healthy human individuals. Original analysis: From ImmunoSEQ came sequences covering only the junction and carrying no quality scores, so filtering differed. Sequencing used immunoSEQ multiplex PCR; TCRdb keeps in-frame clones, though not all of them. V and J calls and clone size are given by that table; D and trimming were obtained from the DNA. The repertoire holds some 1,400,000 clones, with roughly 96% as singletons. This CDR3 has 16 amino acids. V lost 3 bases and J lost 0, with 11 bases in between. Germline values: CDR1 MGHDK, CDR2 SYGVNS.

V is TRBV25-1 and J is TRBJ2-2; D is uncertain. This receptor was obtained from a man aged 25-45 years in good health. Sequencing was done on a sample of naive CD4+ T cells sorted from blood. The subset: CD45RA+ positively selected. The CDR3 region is CASSDIRETNTGELFF. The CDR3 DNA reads TGTGCCAGCAGTGATATTAGGGAAACGAACACCGGGGAGCTGTTTTTT. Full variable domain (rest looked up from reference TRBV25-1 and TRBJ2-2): EADIYQTPRYLVIGTGKKITLECSQTMGHDKMYWYQQDPGMELHLIHYSYGVNSTEKGDLSSESTVSRIRTEHFPLTLESARPSHTSQYLCASSDIRETNTGELFFGEGSRLTVL.